Detailed here is one TCR beta chain. Its antigen target is currently unknown. Per-base qualities were not stored, and no clone one base away is much larger. From cysteine to phenylalanine, the CDR3 is 16 amino acids long. Only the CDR3 portion is preserved as DNA: 48 bases, with reading frame beginning at the first base. CDR1 and CDR2 were assigned from the germline V gene (reference sequence) as DFQATT and SNEGSKA. V is clipped by 0 bases and J by 0 bases, and the sequence between their germline boundaries is 12 bases long. All donors were healthy Caucasians. The twin cohort consisted of three pairs of female monozygotic twins, all aged about 18 to 29 years. Peripheral blood mononuclear cells were the source from which RNA for the TCR libraries was isolated. The library was made by 5' RACE. Sequenced using an Illumina HiSeq 2000. Template switching introduced a universal primer binding site; the final cDNA contained a unique molecular identifier, enabling accurate counting of TCR cDNA molecules. Specific primers in the conserved constant-segment region were used to synthesize first-strand cDNA for the TCR alpha and beta chains. To control for contamination, every cDNA library was double barcoded, receiving both a SMART-Mk sample barcode and Illumina barcodes. Two successive PCR steps introduced TruSeq adapter sequences along with Illumina sample barcodes. The TCR alpha and beta cDNA libraries were sequenced on the Illumina HiSeq platform using custom primers. The paper's processing steps were these. Unique molecular identifiers were extracted from raw reads with MiGEC, and CDR3 positions were determined with MiXCR. Recombination models were inferred per individual with the repgenHMM and IGoR tools using an EM algorithm. Shared clonotypes were analyzed with the tcR package in R, and sharing was normalized by the product of cloneset sizes. To study raw recombination without the effects of thymic and clonal selection, out-of-frame nonproductive sequences were analyzed. TCRdb reprocessing: public reads trimmed at Q25 with fastp, clones called with MiXCR, in-frame beta chains kept. Each record represents a unique CDR3 protein, reported with the most common genes and DNA among its rows. The V and J calls reflect TCRdb's pipeline rather than the authors' work. This sample gives approximately 600,000 distinct CDR3 sequences in total; roughly 9.9% of them show up just once. The leading ten clones occupy under 3.5% of the sample.

The data are from a study of identical twins (dated by TCRdb to 2016 to 2018). Study-level background: To test whether fetal clonotypes persist, this study deep-sequenced TCR alpha and beta repertoires from monozygotic twins, from unrelated adults of various ages, and from cord blood. To rule out contamination, replicate twin experiments were performed at different times with different library preparation protocols.

General findings and caveats noted by the study authors: Recombination models systematically underestimated out-of-frame TCR alpha sharing in monozygotic twins but agreed with sharing between unrelated individuals. Compared with coincidental sharing between unrelated individuals, an excess of low generation-probability sequences was observed among out-of-frame TCR alpha sequences shared between twins. Conclusions relied on cross-sectional statistical analysis, since the same donors could not be followed over many years. Abundant cord blood beta clonotypes carried fewer insertions; young adult naive repertoires showed a weaker similar trend, while memory repertoires showed none. The excess sharing between twins in beta out-of-frame sequences was weaker because fewer shared sequences reduced the signal-to-noise ratio. Zero-insertion analyses could be partly confounded by invariant T cells such as MAIT and iNKT, although diverse VJ usage argued against such confounding for most clonotypes.

These data were also filed under a second study, of yellow fever vaccine responses in identical twins. Taken from the second paper: The authors reported that the T cell response to vaccination in identical twins appeared partly convergent and partly personalized. In identical twins, the study followed T cell clones that responded to the vaccine with precision.

The TCR originated in a woman aged 18-29 years in good health. Sequencing was performed on PBMCs. The chain is made from TRBV20-1 and TRBJ2-1; perhaps TRBD1 is the D gene, with 6 bases matching. The bases are TGCAGTGCTAGAGATCCTGAGGGACACTCCTACAATGAGCAGTTCTTC. This codes for CSARDPEGHSYNEQFF.